One T cell receptor beta chain is described in this entry. Its cognate antigen is unknown. This sample was taken from a study of cytotoxic CD8 clonotypes in ibrutinib-treated CLL. Study information: Responses: some 25 partial, 2 complete; after median roughly 68 months, roughly 14 stayed remitted, 12 progressed. Response sampling occurred after a median 12 months of treatment (range 6 to 36). Study findings and constraints: Public clonotypes, rarely seen, contracted or held steady on treatment. Clonality was higher at baseline than in age-matched healthy donors and tracked circulating CD8+ T-cell counts.

The assay was immunoSEQ multiplex PCR, and TCRdb's table has in-frame clones only and misses some. The sample has about 200,000 clones, more than 65% seen once; the top ten hold about 6.2%. The CDR3 sequence is 15 residues long. Germline loops: CDR1 MNHEY, CDR2 SMNVEV (reference sequence). V shed 2 bases and J shed 7 bases, with 15 bases lying between them. The sample here was PBMCs, taken after 12 months of ibrutinib treatment. This clonotype was obtained from a human donor with chronic lymphocytic leukemia. This chain joins TRBV27 and TRBJ1-5, with a possible D match to TRBD1 (5 bases). This chain's CDR3 is CASSLSPGGGQPQHF. CDR3 DNA sequence: TGTGCCAGCAGTTTAAGTCCCGGGGGTGGACAGCCCCAGCATTTT.